The rows below give T cell receptor beta chains drawn from one sample of a study of cytomegalovirus exposure and HLA in healthy donors. Assay: immunoSEQ multiplex PCR; the TCRdb copy retains only in-frame clones and omits some. The sample includes some 140,000 clones, 79% of them seen just once. Sequencing was done on a sample of PBMCs. The receptors were sampled from a male donor in good health and CMV-seronegative. The CDR3 runs from the conserved cysteine through the conserved F or W. A D gene is named only where the DNA matches it firmly. Size tells how often a clone was seen (once, few, many) or the class of an expanded clone, and some rows leave it out.

j_gene	abundance	v_gene	d_gene	CDR3nt	CDR3aa
TRBJ2-4	once	TRBV19	TRBD1	TGTGCCAGTAGTATTTGGACAGGGCCATCCAAAAACATTCAGTACTTC	CASSIWTGPSKNIQYF
TRBJ2-1	NA	TRBV5-1	NA	TGCGCCAGCAGCGGGGACAATCCTGAGCAGTTCTTC	CASSGDNPEQFF
TRBJ1-6	NA	TRBV19	TRBD1	TGTGCCAGTCGCAGGGGGCCAAATTCACCCCTCCACTTT	CASRRGPNSPLHF
TRBJ2-3	once	TRBV11-2	TRBD1	TGTGCCAGCAGCGCTACAGGGGGCCGGGATACGCAGTATTTT	CASSATGGRDTQYF
TRBJ2-7	NA	TRBV5-1	TRBD1	TGCGCCAGCAGCTTGAACCCGGGACAGGGTTACGAGCAGTACTTC	CASSLNPGQGYEQYF
TRBJ1-1	NA	TRBV4-3	NA	TGCGCCAGCAGCCTCCAAAGCACGGGGTCTGAAGCTTTCTTT	CASSLQSTGSEAFF
TRBJ1-1	NA	TRBV7-2	NA	TGTGCCAGCAGCTTTTACGACTCGGCTGAAGCTTTCTTT	CASSFYDSAEAFF
TRBJ2-7	NA	TRBV30	NA	TGTGCCTGGAGTGTAAGGGGTGACCAGTACTTC	CAWSVRGDQYF
TRBJ2-1	NA	TRBV9	TRBD2	TGTGCCAGCAGCGATAGCGGGGGATTGTACAATGAGCAGTTCTTC	CASSDSGGLYNEQFF
TRBJ2-7	NA	TRBV2	NA	TGTGCCAGCAGTGAAGACGTCGAACCGCCCGGGGAGCAGTACTTC	CASSEDVEPPGEQYF
TRBJ2-1	NA	TRBV9	NA	TGTGCCAGCAGCTTAACACAGGGAGGGTCTTACAATGAGCAGTTCTTC	CASSLTQGGSYNEQFF
TRBJ1-6	NA	TRBV7-9	NA	TGTGCCAGCAGCTACCAGGGAAACTCACCCCTCCACTTT	CASSYQGNSPLHF
TRBJ2-3	NA	TRBV7-2	NA	TGTGCCAGCAGCCCACAGGGTTTCCTCACAGATACGCAGTATTTT	CASSPQGFLTDTQYF
TRBJ1-4	few	TRBV18	NA	TGTGCCAGCTCACCAAGACAGGAGAGTGAAAAACTGTTTTTT	CASSPRQESEKLFF
TRBJ2-7	NA	TRBV6-1	TRBD1	TGTGCCAGCAGTGAATTGGGACAGGGGACCCACGAGCAGTACTTC	CASSELGQGTHEQYF
TRBJ1-6	NA	TRBV30	NA	TGTGCCTGGAGTTTGAAAGGGGATTCACCCCTCCACTTT	CAWSLKGDSPLHF
TRBJ1-1	NA	TRBV10-2	NA	TGCGCCAGCAATCGGGGGGGCACTGAAGCTTTCTTT	CASNRGGTEAFF
TRBJ1-3	few	TRBV5-6	NA	TGTGCCAGCAGCTTGGCGGGAAACACCATATATTTT	CASSLAGNTIYF
TRBJ2-7	NA	TRBV7-2	NA	TGTGCCAGCAGCTTAGGGGGGGGCGCCTCCTACGAGCAGTACTTC	CASSLGGGASYEQYF
TRBJ2-7	NA	TRBV7-9	NA	TGTGCCAGCAGCTTGGACAGATCCTACGAGCAGTACTTC	CASSLDRSYEQYF
TRBJ2-3	NA	TRBV10-2	NA	TGCGCCAGCAAGACTCAGGGATCCACAGATACGCAGTATTTT	CASKTQGSTDTQYF
TRBJ1-5	NA	TRBV27	NA	TGTGCCAGCAGTATAGGACAGAGCAATCAGCCCCAGCATTTT	CASSIGQSNQPQHF
TRBJ1-1	few	TRBV30	NA	TGTGCCTGGAGTGTATCCCCGACGGGGAACACTGAAGCTTTCTTT	CAWSVSPTGNTEAFF
TRBJ1-1	few	TRBV4-1	NA	TGCGCCAGCAGCCAAGATAGGCAACAGGTGAACACTGAAGCTTTCTTT	CASSQDRQQVNTEAFF
TRBJ2-3	NA	TRBV7-9	TRBD1	TGTGCCAGCAGCTTAGAGGGACAGGGCGGAGATACGCAGTATTTT	CASSLEGQGGDTQYF
TRBJ2-5	NA	TRBV18	NA	TGTGCCAGCTCACCAAGGCGGGAAGAGACCCAGTACTTC	CASSPRREETQYF
TRBJ2-5	NA	TRBV5-1	NA	TGCGCCAGCAGCCCCGGGACAAATCAAGAGACCCAGTACTTC	CASSPGTNQETQYF
TRBJ1-5	NA	TRBV10-3	NA	TGTGCCACGGGAGAGGGGGGGCCTCGTCAGCCCCAGCATTTT	CATGEGGPRQPQHF
TRBJ1-6	few	TRBV4-1	NA	TGCGCCAGCAGTCCTCAGACAGGAGATTATTCACCCCTCCACTTT	CASSPQTGDYSPLHF
TRBJ1-3	NA	TRBV9	TRBD1	TGTGCCAGCAGCCCAAGGACAGGTCTCCGTAGAAACACCATATATTTT	CASSPRTGLRRNTIYF
TRBJ1-2	NA	TRBV7-9	NA	TGTGCCAGCAGCTTAGGTGAGGTCGGTGGCTACACCTTC	CASSLGEVGGYTF
TRBJ2-3	NA	TRBV12-5	NA	TGTGCTAGTGGCTGGAGTCGGAGCACAGATACGCAGTATTTT	CASGWSRSTDTQYF
TRBJ2-3	few	TRBV7-9	NA	TGTGCCAGCAGCACAGGAGGGGCGGATACGCAGTATTTT	CASSTGGADTQYF
TRBJ2-1	NA	TRBV27	TRBD2	TGTGCCAGCAGTCAGGGACTAGCGGTATTGTTCTTC	CASSQGLAVLFF
TRBJ1-5	NA	TRBV9	NA	TGTGCCAGCAGTTCACAGGGTAGCAATCAGCCCCAGCATTTT	CASSSQGSNQPQHF
TRBJ2-1	NA	TRBV5-5	TRBD2	TGTGCCAGCAGCTTGGGGGGTAGCGGGGATCTCTATGAGCAGTTCTTC	CASSLGGSGDLYEQFF
TRBJ2-2	NA	TRBV4-3	NA	TGCGCCAGCAGCCAATACGCCAGAAACACCGGGGAGCTGTTTTTT	CASSQYARNTGELFF
TRBJ1-3	NA	TRBV2	NA	TGTGCCAGCATTTGGAGCAGAATCTCTGGAAACACCATATATTTT	CASIWSRISGNTIYF
TRBJ1-2	NA	TRBV6-6	NA	TGTGCCAGCAGTGCAGACTATGGCTACACCTTC	CASSADYGYTF
TRBJ2-1	NA	TRBV11-2	NA	TGTGCCAGCAGCTTTCAGGATTACAATGAGCAGTTCTTC	CASSFQDYNEQFF
TRBJ1-4	few	TRBV2	NA	TGTGCCAGCAGTGATGACAGGTTATATGAAAAACTGTTTTTT	CASSDDRLYEKLFF
TRBJ2-7	NA	TRBV9	TRBD1	TGTGCCAGCAGCATCGGACAGGGGGTGGGGGAGCAGTACTTC	CASSIGQGVGEQYF
TRBJ2-7	NA	TRBV6-1	TRBD1	TGTGCCAGCAGTGAGACAGGGGGCAACTCCTACGAGCAGTACTTC	CASSETGGNSYEQYF